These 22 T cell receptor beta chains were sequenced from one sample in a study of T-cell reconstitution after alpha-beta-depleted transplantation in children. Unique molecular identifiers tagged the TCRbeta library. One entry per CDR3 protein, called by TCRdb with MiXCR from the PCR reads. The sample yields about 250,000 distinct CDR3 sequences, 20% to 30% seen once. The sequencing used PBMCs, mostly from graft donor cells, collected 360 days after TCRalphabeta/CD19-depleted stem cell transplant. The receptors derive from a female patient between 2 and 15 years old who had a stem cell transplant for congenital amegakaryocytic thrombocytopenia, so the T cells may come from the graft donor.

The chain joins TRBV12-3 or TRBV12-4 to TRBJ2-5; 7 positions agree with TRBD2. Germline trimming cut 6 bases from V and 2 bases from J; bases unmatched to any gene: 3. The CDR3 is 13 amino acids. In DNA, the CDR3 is TGTGCCAGCAGGGGGACTAAGCAAGAGACCCAGTACTTC. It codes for CASRGTKQETQYF.

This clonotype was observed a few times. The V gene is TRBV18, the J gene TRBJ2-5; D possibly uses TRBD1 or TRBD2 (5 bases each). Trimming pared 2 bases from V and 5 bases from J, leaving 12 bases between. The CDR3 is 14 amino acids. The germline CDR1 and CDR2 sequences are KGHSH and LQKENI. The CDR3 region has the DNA TGTGCCAGCTCACCAGGGACCTCTCTGGAGACCCAGTACTTC. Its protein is CASSPGTSLETQYF.

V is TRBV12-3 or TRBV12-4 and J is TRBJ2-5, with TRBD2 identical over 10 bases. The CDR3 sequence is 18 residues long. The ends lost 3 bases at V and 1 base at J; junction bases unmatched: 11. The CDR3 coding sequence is TGTGCCAGCAGTTTCCAGAAAAGACTAGCGGGTTTCCAAGAGACCCAGTACTTC. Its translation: CASSFQKRLAGFQETQYF.

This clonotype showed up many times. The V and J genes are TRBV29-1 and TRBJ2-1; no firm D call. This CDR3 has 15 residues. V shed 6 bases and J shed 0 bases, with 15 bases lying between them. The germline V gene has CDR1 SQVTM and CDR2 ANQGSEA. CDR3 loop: CSVLGGRSSYNEQFF. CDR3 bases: TGCAGCGTCTTAGGTGGCCGAAGCTCCTACAATGAGCAGTTCTTC.

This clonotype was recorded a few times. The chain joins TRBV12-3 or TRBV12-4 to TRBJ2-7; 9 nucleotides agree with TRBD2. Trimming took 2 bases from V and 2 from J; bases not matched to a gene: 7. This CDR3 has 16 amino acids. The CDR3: CASSLWLAGHAYEQYF. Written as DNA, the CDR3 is TGTGCCAGCAGTTTATGGCTAGCGGGGCACGCCTACGAGCAGTACTTC.

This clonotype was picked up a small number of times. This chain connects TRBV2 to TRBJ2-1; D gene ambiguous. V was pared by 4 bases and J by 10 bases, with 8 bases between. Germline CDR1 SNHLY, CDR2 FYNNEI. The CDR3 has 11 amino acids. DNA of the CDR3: TGTGCCAGCAGTGCCAGTAGGGAGCAGTTCTTC. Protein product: CASSASREQFF.

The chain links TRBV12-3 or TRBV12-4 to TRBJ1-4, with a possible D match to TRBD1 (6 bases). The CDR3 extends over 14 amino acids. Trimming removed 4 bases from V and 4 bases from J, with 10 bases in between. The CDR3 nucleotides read TGTGCCAGCAGTTCCACAGGGTATAATGAAAAACTGTTTTTT. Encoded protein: CASSSTGYNEKLFF.

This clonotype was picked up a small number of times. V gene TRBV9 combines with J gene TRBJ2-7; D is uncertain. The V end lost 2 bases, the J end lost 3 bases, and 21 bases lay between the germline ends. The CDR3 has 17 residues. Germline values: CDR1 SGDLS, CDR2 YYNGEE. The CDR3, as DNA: TGTGCCAGCAGCGTCGCAACAGCCAGCGAGCTTCTCTACGAGCAGTACTTC. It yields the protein CASSVATASELLYEQYF.

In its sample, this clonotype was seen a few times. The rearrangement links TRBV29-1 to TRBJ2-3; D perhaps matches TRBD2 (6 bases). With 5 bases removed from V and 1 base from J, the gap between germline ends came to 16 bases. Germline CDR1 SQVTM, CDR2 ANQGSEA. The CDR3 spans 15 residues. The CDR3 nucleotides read TGCAGCGTTCGGGACTTGTGGGCGCGCACAGATACGCAGTATTTT. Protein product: CSVRDLWARTDTQYF.

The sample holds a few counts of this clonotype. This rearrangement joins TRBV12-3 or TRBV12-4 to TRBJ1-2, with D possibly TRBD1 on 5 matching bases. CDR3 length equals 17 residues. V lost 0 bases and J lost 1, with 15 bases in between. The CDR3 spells CASSLALIGGSNYGYTF. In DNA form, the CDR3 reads TGTGCCAGCAGTTTAGCGCTAATTGGGGGGAGTAACTATGGCTACACCTTC.

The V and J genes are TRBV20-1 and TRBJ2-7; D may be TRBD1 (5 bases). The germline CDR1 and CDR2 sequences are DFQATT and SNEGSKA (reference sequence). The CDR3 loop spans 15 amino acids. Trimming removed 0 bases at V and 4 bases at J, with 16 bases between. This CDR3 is CSARDGIVGPYEQYF. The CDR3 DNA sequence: TGCAGTGCTAGAGATGGGATAGTGGGGCCTTACGAGCAGTACTTC.

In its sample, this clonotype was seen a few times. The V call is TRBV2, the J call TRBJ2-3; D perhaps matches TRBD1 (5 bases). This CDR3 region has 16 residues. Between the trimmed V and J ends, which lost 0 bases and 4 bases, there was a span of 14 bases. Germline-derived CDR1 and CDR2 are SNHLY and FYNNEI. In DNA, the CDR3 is TGTGCCAGCAGTGAAGCTCGAAGGGGCTGGGCAGATACGCAGTATTTT. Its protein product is CASSEARRGWADTQYF.

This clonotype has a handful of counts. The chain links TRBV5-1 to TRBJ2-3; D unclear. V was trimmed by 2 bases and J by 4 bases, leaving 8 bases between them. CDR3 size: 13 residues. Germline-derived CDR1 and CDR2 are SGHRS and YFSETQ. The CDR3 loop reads CASSFFPPDTQYF. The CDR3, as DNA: TGCGCCAGCAGCTTTTTTCCACCAGATACGCAGTATTTT.

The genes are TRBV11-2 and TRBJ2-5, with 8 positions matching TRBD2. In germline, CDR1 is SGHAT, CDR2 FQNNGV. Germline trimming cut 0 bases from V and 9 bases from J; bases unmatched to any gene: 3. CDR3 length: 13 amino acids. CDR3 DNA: TGTGCCAGCAGCTTAGATCGAGCGGGGGCCCAGTACTTC. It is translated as CASSLDRAGAQYF.

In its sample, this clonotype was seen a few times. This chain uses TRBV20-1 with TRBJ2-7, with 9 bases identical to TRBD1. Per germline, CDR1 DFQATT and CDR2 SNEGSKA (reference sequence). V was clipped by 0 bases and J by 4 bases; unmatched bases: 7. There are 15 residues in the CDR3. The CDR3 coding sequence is TGCAGTGCTAGAGATGAGGACAGGGGATTTTACGAGCAGTACTTC. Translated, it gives CSARDEDRGFYEQYF.

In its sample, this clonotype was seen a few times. The CDR3 region has the DNA TGTGCCAGCAGCTTAGAGGGATTGCTGACAGATACGCAGTATTTT. This sequence encodes CASSLEGLLTDTQYF. This chain links TRBV11-2 with TRBJ2-3; D unclear. Trimming removed 0 bases from V and 3 bases from J, with 10 bases in between. This CDR3 is built from 15 residues. CDR1 SGHAT and CDR2 FQNNGV come from the germline V gene.

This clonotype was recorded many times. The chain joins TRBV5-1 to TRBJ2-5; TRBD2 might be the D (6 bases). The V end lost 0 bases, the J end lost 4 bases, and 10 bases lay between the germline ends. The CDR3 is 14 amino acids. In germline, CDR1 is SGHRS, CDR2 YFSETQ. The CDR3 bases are TGCGCCAGCAGCTTGGCGGGAGTGGGAGAGACCCAGTACTTC. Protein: CASSLAGVGETQYF.

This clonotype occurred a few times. The CDR3 is CASSQGRVHNEQFF. In DNA form, the CDR3 reads TGCGCCAGCAGCCAAGGAAGGGTCCACAATGAGCAGTTCTTC. This chain connects TRBV4-1 to TRBJ2-1; no reliable D call. This CDR3 has 14 amino acids. Trimming pared 1 base from V and 5 bases from J, leaving 9 bases between. The V gene's germline CDR1 is MGHRA and CDR2 YSYEKL.

CDR3 DNA sequence: TGCGCCAGCAGCTCGGTAGGTCTACACGAGCAGTACTTC. Protein sequence: CASSSVGLHEQYF. This rearrangement joins TRBV5-1 to TRBJ2-7; no clear D gene. Germline CDR1 and CDR2: SGHRS and YFSETQ. The CDR3 runs 13 residues. V lost 3 bases and J lost 5, with 12 bases in between.

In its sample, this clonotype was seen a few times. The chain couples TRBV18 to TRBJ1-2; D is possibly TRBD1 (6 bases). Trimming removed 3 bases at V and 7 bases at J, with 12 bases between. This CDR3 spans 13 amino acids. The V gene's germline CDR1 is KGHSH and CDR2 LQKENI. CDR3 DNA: TGTGCCAGCTCACCGCTACAGGGAAGTGGCTACACCTTC. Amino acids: CASSPLQGSGYTF.

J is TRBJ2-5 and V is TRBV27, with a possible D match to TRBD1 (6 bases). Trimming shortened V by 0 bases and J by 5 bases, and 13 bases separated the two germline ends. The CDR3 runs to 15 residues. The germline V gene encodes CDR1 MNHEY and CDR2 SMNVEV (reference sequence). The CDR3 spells CASSLSQGIKETQYF. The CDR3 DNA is TGTGCCAGCAGTTTATCCCAGGGGATAAAGGAGACCCAGTACTTC.

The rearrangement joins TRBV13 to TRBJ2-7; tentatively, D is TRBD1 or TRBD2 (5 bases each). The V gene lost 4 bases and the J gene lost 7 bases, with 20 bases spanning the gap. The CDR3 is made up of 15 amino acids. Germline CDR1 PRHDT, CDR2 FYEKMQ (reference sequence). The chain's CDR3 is CASSSYRDRHKEQYF. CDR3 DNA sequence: TGTGCCAGCAGCTCATACCGGGACCGTCATAAGGAGCAGTACTTC. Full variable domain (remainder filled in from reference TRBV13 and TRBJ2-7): AAGVIQSPRHLIKEKRETATLKCYPIPRHDTVYWYQQGPGQDPQFLISFYEKMQSDKGSIPDRFSAQQFSDYHSELNMSSLELGDSALYFCASSSYRDRHKEQYFGPGTRLTVT.